Only one count was recorded for the clone carrying this T cell receptor beta chain. The antigen is unknown. The data stem from a study of T cell responses to AZD1222 COVID-19 vaccine. Study-wide findings and caveats: White British people made up most donors, females outnumbered males, and clonal diversity was possibly underestimated. Repertoires were collected only later (after the peak T cell response had occurred).

CDR1 and CDR2 from the germline V gene are LNHDA and SQIVND (reference sequence). Trimming shortened V by 7 bases and J by 5 bases, and 14 bases separated the two germline ends. The CDR3 totals 13 residues. Sequencing used immunoSEQ multiplex PCR; TCRdb keeps in-frame clones, though not all of them. The sample has 150,000 to 200,000 clones; around 90% are singletons. The TCR comes from an adult who received the MenACWY meningococcal vaccine as a control. The sequences come from peripheral blood, collected 28 days after the second dose of the MenACWY control vaccine. The chain combines TRBV19 with TRBJ1-1; TRBD1 is a possible D gene (6 bases). The DNA of the CDR3 is TGTGCCAGTATGTGGGGGGCGCGGACTGAAGCTTTCTTT. Translation gives CASMWGARTEAFF.